A selection of T cell receptor beta chains follows, all from one sample in a study of T cell responses to AZD1222 COVID-19 vaccine. The repertoire was sequenced with immunoSEQ multiplex PCR; TCRdb's copy has only in-frame clones and lacks some. The sample contains over 95,000 clones, roughly nine tenths of which appear only once. The sequencing here drew on peripheral blood, taken on day 0 of AZD1222 vaccination. The receptors originated from an adult in good health. The CDR3 runs from the conserved cysteine through the conserved F or W. D genes are given only for firm matches. Expanded clones are given a class, and other clones once, few, many or no size at all.

TRBV10-3,-,TRBJ1-5,-,TGTGCCATCAGCTTGGGACACTCCAATCAGCCCCAGCATTTT,CAISLGHSNQPQHF
TRBV5-4,-,TRBJ2-1,TRBD1,TGTGCCAGCAGCCTTCGGACAGGGGGCTACGGTGAGCAGTTCTTC,CASSLRTGGYGEQFF
TRBV25-1,-,TRBJ1-2,-,TGTGCCAGCAGTCCCCCGGGCTCCTATGGCTACACCTTC,CASSPPGSYGYTF
TRBV18,-,TRBJ1-1,-,TGTGCCAGCTCATCCCCCCCCGGGGGCACTGAAGCTTTCTTT,CASSSPPGGTEAFF
TRBV19,-,TRBJ2-1,TRBD1,TGTGCCAGTAGTAGAACAGGGGGAAACAATGAGCAGTTCTTC,CASSRTGGNNEQFF
TRBV6-5,once,TRBJ1-2,-,TGTGCCAGCAGTCGCCGTCAGACCCAGCACTATGGCTACACCTTC,CASSRRQTQHYGYTF
TRBV2,-,TRBJ2-7,-,TGTGCCAGCAGGAGCCGACTCCAAGATGTCGAGCAGTACTTC,CASRSRLQDVEQYF
TRBV20-1,-,TRBJ1-4,-,TGCAGTGCTGGCAGGGATGGGAAACTGTTTTTT,CSAGRDGKLFF
TRBV7-6,many,TRBJ2-1,-,TGTGCCAGCAGCTTAGAGGGGCTCGGCAATGAGCAGTTCTTC,CASSLEGLGNEQFF
TRBV5-1,-,TRBJ1-1,-,TGCGCCAGCAGCTTGCCCCCACGACAGGACTTAAACACTGAAGCTTTCTTT,CASSLPPRQDLNTEAFF